This T cell receptor (beta chain) was observed in a study of post-analysis software for immune sequencing data. Study-level information: Disease courses included relapsing-remitting, secondary progressive and progressive-relapsing multiple sclerosis.

The CDR3 is made up of 14 amino acids. V lost 3 bases, J lost 5 bases, and 11 bases lay in between. CDR1 LGHDT and CDR2 YNNKEL come from the germline V gene (reference sequence). A note on this clonotype: Its antigen is unknown.

cDNA libraries for TCR beta contained unique molecular identifiers. A population of roughly 0.85 to 10 million T cells gave rise to about half a million cDNA molecules. TCRdb fed the PCR reads into MiXCR, producing one record per CDR3 protein. The repertoire holds around 400,000 distinct CDR3 sequences, with less than 35% as singletons. Study outcomes and limitations: Normalized Chao1 diversity was significantly reduced in patients versus controls. Under F measure analysis, samples from one preparation batch co-clustered strongly. Five or six TRBV segments, TRBV5-6, TRBV5-1 and TRBV20-1 among them, were found more frequent in patients than controls.

This receptor was taken from a girl aged 5-17 years with multiple sclerosis. The chain employs TRBV3-1 and TRBJ1-5, with no clear D. Sequenced input: blood. CDR3 nucleotide sequence: TGTGCCAGCAGCCAGGCGGACTACGATCAGCCCCAGCATTTT. This sequence encodes CASSQADYDQPQHF.